The clone carrying this TCR beta chain showed up many times. This specimen comes from a study of blood T cells in healthy people across ages. A second PCR of roughly 7 to 11 cycles used a sample-barcoded 5' primer and a J-beta primer mix. TCRdb called the 5' RACE reads again in MiXCR, with one record for every CDR3 protein. The table has roughly 900,000 distinct CDR3 sequences, around 28% seen once. The CDR3 runs to 15 residues. With 4 bases removed from V and 1 base from J, the gap between germline ends came to 13 bases. The germline V gene encodes CDR1 MNHEY and CDR2 SVGEGT. The source of this sequence is a woman aged 80 or over in good health. This chain connects TRBV6-2 or TRBV6-3 to TRBJ2-5; D not resolved. Sequencing was done on a sample of blood. The CDR3 nucleotides are TGTGCCAGCAGTTCCCCCGCCGCAGCCCAAGAGACCCAGTACTTC. Its protein is CASSSPAAAQETQYF.